These 17 T cell receptor beta chains share one sample of origin, sequenced in a study of blood T cell repertoires in COVID-19. TCRdb keeps only in-frame clones here, not all; method: immunoSEQ multiplex PCR. The sample records about 240,000 clones, around 85% being singletons. Sequencing was carried out using PBMCs or T cells enriched from blood (not recorded which). The receptor source for this set is a woman in her thirties or forties with acute COVID-19.

This CDR3 is CASSAGQGGYEQYF. CDR3 sequence (DNA): TGTGCCAGCAGCGCGGGACAGGGGGGCTACGAGCAGTACTTC. The genes are TRBV11-3 and TRBJ2-7, with 11 nucleotides matching TRBD1. The V segment lost 5 bases and the J segment 3 bases; nucleotides outside the gene matches: 3. CDR1 SGHNT and CDR2 YENEEA come from the germline V gene. The CDR3 covers 14 residues.

V and J are TRBV11-3 and TRBJ1-1; 9 bases line up with TRBD1. V lost 6 bases to trimming and J lost 1 base; unmatched junction nucleotides: 3. CDR3 length equals 14 residues. Germline V lookup: CDR1 SGHNT, CDR2 YENEEA. CDR3 residues: CASSLTGGNTEAFF. The DNA of the CDR3 is TGTGCCAGCAGTTTGACAGGGGGGAACACTGAAGCTTTCTTT.

In this sample, this clone turned up once. This CDR3 reads CASSAQGAVGGYTF. The CDR3 nucleotides are TGTGCCAGCAGCGCTCAGGGGGCGGTCGGTGGCTACACCTTC. The chain carries TRBV2 and TRBJ1-2; 8 positions match TRBD1. Trimming at V came to 6 bases and at J to 7 bases, leaving 10 bases not matched to a gene. This CDR3 contains 14 residues. Germline CDR1 reads SNHLY; CDR2 reads FYNNEI.

This chain uses TRBV5-4 with TRBJ2-7, with 13 bases lining up with TRBD2. Germline V gives CDR1 SGHNT, CDR2 YYREEE (reference sequence). V gave up 4 bases and J gave up 4 bases; unmatched junction bases: 5. The CDR3 is made up of 15 amino acids. CDR3 sequence: CASSAGLAGFYEQYF. DNA of the CDR3: TGTGCCAGCAGCGCGGGACTAGCGGGATTTTACGAGCAGTACTTC.

V is TRBV11-3 and J is TRBJ2-1; 7 nucleotides align to TRBD2. The CDR3 contains 15 residues. The V segment lost 4 bases and the J segment 5 bases; nucleotides outside the gene matches: 8. Germline lookup yields CDR1 SGHNT and CDR2 YENEEA. CDR3 region: CASSSRDYPHNEQFF. The CDR3 region has the DNA TGTGCCAGCAGCTCCCGGGACTACCCTCACAATGAGCAGTTCTTC.

The CDR3: CASSLVGSGEGNQPQHF. The CDR3 region has the DNA TGTGCCAGCAGCTTAGTAGGATCAGGGGAAGGGAATCAGCCCCAGCATTTT. This chain links TRBV11-3 with TRBJ1-5; TRBD1 is a possible D gene (6 bases). Between the trimmed V and J ends, which lost 1 base and 4 bases, there was a span of 17 bases. The CDR3 is 17 amino acids. Germline lookup yields CDR1 SGHNT and CDR2 YENEEA.

The genes are TRBV2 and TRBJ1-1; no reliable D call. V was pared by 1 base and J by 4 bases, with 13 bases between. The CDR3 has 15 amino acids. Germline V gene sequence: CDR1 SNHLY, CDR2 FYNNEI. The DNA of the CDR3 is TGTGCCAGCAGTGAAGGGAGGGTGAGGAGCACTGAAGCTTTCTTT. Translation: CASSEGRVRSTEAFF.

The chain joins TRBV14 to TRBJ2-1; 9 nucleotides line up with TRBD1. The V and J ends lost 2 bases and 11 bases, in that order; junction bases with no gene match: 4. This CDR3 has 13 residues. Germline values: CDR1 SGHDN, CDR2 FVKESK. The chain's CDR3 is CASSQTGQGKQFF. The CDR3, as DNA: TGTGCCAGCAGCCAAACGGGACAGGGCAAGCAGTTCTTC.

In its sample, this clone was seen once. The chain recombines TRBV2 with TRBJ2-7; D unresolved. Germline V gene lookup returns CDR1 SNHLY and CDR2 FYNNEI. The CDR3 contains 12 residues. Trimming stripped 3 bases from V and 4 bases from J, with 7 bases between. CDR3 region: CASSDFGYEQYF. DNA of the CDR3: TGTGCCAGCAGTGATTTCGGTTACGAGCAGTACTTC.

The J gene is TRBJ1-5, the V gene TRBV9; no clear D. Per the germline V gene, CDR1 is SGDLS and CDR2 is YYNGEE. V lost 4 bases to trimming and J lost 6 bases, with 20 bases between them. This CDR3 is built from 16 residues. The DNA of the CDR3 is TGTGCCAGCAGCCCCGGAGGGATGGGGTTGTCTCAGCCCCAGCATTTT. This codes for CASSPGGMGLSQPQHF.

The sample holds one count of this clone. V and J are TRBV6-5 and TRBJ2-7; 10 positions agree with TRBD2. Germline loops: CDR1 MNHEY, CDR2 SVGAGI. The CDR3 length is 15 residues. The V segment lost 6 bases and the J segment 4 bases; nucleotides outside the gene matches: 9. The CDR3: CASRSASGREYEQYF. DNA for the CDR3: TGTGCCAGCAGATCCGCTAGCGGGAGAGAGTACGAGCAGTACTTC.

V usage is TRBV2 and J usage is TRBJ1-5, with TRBD1 identical over 8 bases. After removal of 8 bases from V and 4 bases from J, the junction contained 7 bases not matched to a gene. Germline CDR1 is SNHLY and CDR2 is FYNNEI. The CDR3 is made up of 14 amino acids. The CDR3 coding sequence is TGTGCCAGCGGGCAGGGGGCTATTAATCAGCCCCAGCATTTT. Translated, it gives CASGQGAINQPQHF.

The CDR3 sequence is CASSAGGLLEQYF. Here the CDR3 DNA reads TGTGCCAGCAGTGCAGGAGGACTCCTCGAGCAGTACTTC. The V and J genes are TRBV25-1 and TRBJ2-7; D is possibly TRBD2 (5 bases). The CDR3 has 13 amino acids. V lost 4 bases and J lost 6, with 13 bases in between. Germline assignment: CDR1 MGHDK and CDR2 SYGVNS.

The V call is TRBV3-1 (or the pseudogene TRBV3-2), the J call TRBJ2-1, with 7 nucleotides matching TRBD2. V was clipped by 8 bases and J by 3 bases; unmatched bases: 13. CDR3 size: 16 residues. Germline V gene lookup returns CDR1 LGHDT and CDR2 YNNKEL (reference sequence). CDR3 coding DNA: TGTGCCAGCGGGGCGGGAGCGCGAGCTAGCTACAATGAGCAGTTCTTC. It encodes CASGAGARASYNEQFF.

The gene calls are TRBV2 and TRBJ2-1, with 12 bases that match TRBD2. Germline trimming cut 3 bases from V and 2 bases from J; bases unmatched to any gene: 2. Germline V gene lookup returns CDR1 SNHLY and CDR2 FYNNEI. The CDR3 totals 16 residues. CDR3 sequence (DNA): TGTGCCAGCAGTGACTGGACTAGCGGGACCTACAATGAGCAGTTCTTC. This translates into CASSDWTSGTYNEQFF.

This clone was seen a single time. The V call is TRBV15, the J call TRBJ1-2, with 9 positions matching TRBD1. Germline loops: CDR1 LNHNV, CDR2 YYDKDF (reference sequence). The CDR3 totals 14 residues. V was clipped by 4 bases and J by 5 bases; unmatched bases: 5. The CDR3 sequence: CATSIGTGSYGYTF. In DNA, the CDR3 is TGTGCCACCAGCATAGGGACAGGGTCTTATGGCTACACCTTC. Supplemented by reference TRBV15 and TRBJ1-2, the full variable domain reads DAMVIQNPRYQVTQFGKPVTLSCSQTLNHNVMYWYQQKSSQAPKLLFHYYDKDFNNEADTPDNFQSRRPNTSFCFLDIRSPGLGDTAMYLCATSIGTGSYGYTFGSGTRLTVV.

The chain employs TRBV7-6 and TRBJ2-1, with 7 bases identical to TRBD1. V shed 5 bases, J shed 4 bases, and the junction held 5 bases outside the gene matches. Germline CDR1 and CDR2: SGHVS and FNYEAQ. This CDR3 is built from 14 residues. The CDR3 loop reads CASSVRTGYNEQFF. The DNA for the CDR3 is TGTGCCAGCAGCGTACGGACAGGATACAATGAGCAGTTCTTC. Drawing the rest from reference TRBV7-6 and TRBJ2-1, the complete variable domain is GAGVSQSPRYKVTKRGQDVALRCDPISGHVSLYWYRQALGQGPEFLTYFNYEAQQDKSGLPNDRFSAERPEGSISTLTIQRTEQRDSAMYRCASSVRTGYNEQFFGPGTRLTVL.